This TCR beta chain appears in the sequencing data of a study of beta chain features in type 1 diabetes. Of the isolated RNA, all was reverse transcribed, and so the sequenced material was expressed TCRB transcripts. Repertoires were generated with immunoSEQ multiplex PCR, while TCRdb's copy carries only in-frame clones and drops some. The repertoire holds about 410,000 clones, around 14% seen once, with 0.03% to 0.04% in the top ten. There are a few counts of this clone. Germline V gene sequence: CDR1 SGHDN, CDR2 FVKESK. The CDR3 is 15 amino acids. Trimming pared 4 bases from V and 2 bases from J, leaving 14 bases between.

The sequenced sample consisted of naive CD4+ T cells from blood. The source of this sequence is a young man in good health. This chain joins TRBV14 and TRBJ2-5; D gene ambiguous. The CDR3 DNA is TGTGCCAGCAGCCCCCTTTTGGGGAAGCAAGAGACCCAGTACTTC. Translation gives CASSPLLGKQETQYF.